This T cell receptor beta chain was recorded in a study of patients and donors after allogeneic stem cell transplantation. Each CDR3 protein gets one entry after TCRdb re-called the RT-PCR reads with MiXCR. The sample shows 200,000 to 250,000 distinct CDR3 sequences, 14% of them seen only once. Trimming pared 2 bases from V and 7 bases from J, leaving 8 bases between. The CDR3 has 13 residues. The V and J genes are TRBV12-3 or TRBV12-4 and TRBJ2-2; perhaps TRBD2 as D (5 bases). The sequence was collected from a human donor who was either an allogeneic HSCT recipient or a stem cell or donor lymphocyte infusion donor (not recorded which). It is not recorded whose cells these are; they may come from a transplant donor. Sequences were obtained from blood, either unsorted or a sorted T cell fraction (not recorded which). The CDR3 loop is CASSLRAGGELFF. CDR3 coding DNA: TGTGCCAGCAGTTTAAGGGCGGGCGGGGAGCTGTTTTTT.